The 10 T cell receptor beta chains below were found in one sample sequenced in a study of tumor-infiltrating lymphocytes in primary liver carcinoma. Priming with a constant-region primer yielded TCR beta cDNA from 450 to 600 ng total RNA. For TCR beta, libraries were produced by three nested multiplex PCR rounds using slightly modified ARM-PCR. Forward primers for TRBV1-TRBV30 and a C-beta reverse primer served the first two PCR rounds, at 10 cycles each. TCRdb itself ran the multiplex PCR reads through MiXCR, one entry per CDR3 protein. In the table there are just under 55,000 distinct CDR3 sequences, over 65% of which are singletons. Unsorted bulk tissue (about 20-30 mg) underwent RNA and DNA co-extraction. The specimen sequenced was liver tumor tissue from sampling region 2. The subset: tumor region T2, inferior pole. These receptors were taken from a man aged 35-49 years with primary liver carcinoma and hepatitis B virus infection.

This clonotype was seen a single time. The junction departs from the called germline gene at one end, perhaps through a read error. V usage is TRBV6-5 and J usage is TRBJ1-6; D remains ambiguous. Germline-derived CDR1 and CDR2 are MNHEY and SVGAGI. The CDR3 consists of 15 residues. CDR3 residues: CASSHSRTVESPPHF. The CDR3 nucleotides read TGTGCCAGCAGTCACTCGAGAACGGTGGAGTCACCCCCCCACTTT.

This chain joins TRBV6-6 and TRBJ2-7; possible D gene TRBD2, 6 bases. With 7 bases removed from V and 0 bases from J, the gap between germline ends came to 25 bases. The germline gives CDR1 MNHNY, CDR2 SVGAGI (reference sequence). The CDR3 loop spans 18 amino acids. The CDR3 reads CASNPERLGARGSYEQYF. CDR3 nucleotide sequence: TGTGCCAGCAATCCTGAAAGACTAGGGGCCCGGGGCTCCTACGAGCAGTACTTC.

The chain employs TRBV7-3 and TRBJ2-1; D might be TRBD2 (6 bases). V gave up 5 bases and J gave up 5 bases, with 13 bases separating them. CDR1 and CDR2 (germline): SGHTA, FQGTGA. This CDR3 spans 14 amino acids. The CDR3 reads CASSPQTRDNEQFF. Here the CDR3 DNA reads TGTGCCAGCAGCCCACAGACTAGGGACAATGAGCAGTTCTTC.

The chain's CDR3 is CASRGREWDEQFF. The CDR3 DNA follows: TGTGCCAGCAGGGGCAGGGAATGGGATGAGCAGTTCTTC. The chain employs TRBV7-2 and TRBJ2-1; maybe TRBD1 (5 bases). V was cut by 6 bases and J by 8 bases, with 14 bases left in between. Germline-derived CDR1 and CDR2 are SGHTA and FQGNSA. The length of the CDR3 is 13 residues.

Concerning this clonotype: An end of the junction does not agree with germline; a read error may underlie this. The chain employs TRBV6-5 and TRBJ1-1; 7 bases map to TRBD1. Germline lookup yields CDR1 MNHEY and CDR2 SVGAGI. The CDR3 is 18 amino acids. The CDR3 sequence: CASGYVRQGVLMNTEAFF. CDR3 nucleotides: TGTGCCAGCGGTTACGTACGGCAGGGGGTACTCATGAACACTGAAGCTTTCTTT.

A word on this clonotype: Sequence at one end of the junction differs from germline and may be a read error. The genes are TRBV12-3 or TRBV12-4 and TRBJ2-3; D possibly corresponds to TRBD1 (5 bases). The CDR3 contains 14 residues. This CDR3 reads CAGSQGLSTDTQYF. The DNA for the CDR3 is TGTGCCGGCAGTCAGGGTTTATCCACAGATACGCAGTATTTT.

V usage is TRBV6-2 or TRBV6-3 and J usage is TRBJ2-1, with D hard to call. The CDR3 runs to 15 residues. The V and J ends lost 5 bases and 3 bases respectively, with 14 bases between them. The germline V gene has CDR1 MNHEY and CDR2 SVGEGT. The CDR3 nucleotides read TGTGCCAGCAGTCCCCCCTCACAAGGCTACAATGAGCAGTTCTTC. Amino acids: CASSPPSQGYNEQFF.

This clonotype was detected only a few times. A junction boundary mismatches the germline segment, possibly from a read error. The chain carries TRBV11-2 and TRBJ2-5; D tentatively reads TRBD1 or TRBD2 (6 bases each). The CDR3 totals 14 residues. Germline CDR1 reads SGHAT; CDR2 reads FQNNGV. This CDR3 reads CASSFGGSQEAQYF. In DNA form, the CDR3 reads TGTGCCAGCAGTTTCGGGGGCAGCCAAGAGGCCCAGTACTTC.

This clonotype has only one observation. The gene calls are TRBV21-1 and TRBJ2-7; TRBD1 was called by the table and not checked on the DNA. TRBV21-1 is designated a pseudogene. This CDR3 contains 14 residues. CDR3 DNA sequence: TGTACCAGCAGCAAGGTAAGGACAAGCTACGAGCAGTACTTC. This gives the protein CTSSKVRTSYEQYF.

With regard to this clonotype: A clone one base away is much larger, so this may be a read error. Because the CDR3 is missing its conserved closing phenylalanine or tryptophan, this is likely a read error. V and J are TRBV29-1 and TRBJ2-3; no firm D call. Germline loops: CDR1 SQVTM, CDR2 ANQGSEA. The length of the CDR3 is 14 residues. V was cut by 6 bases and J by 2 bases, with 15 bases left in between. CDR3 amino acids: CSVSEIGDTDTQYL. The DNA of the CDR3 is TGCAGCGTCTCCGAAATTGGGGACACAGATACGCAGTATCTT.